One and the same sample provided the 22 T cell receptor beta chains below, sequenced in a study of blood T cell repertoires in COVID-19. The data were produced by immunoSEQ multiplex PCR, yet TCRdb's version contains in-frame clones alone and is incomplete. The sample contains 110,000 to 150,000 clones, over 75% of which appear only once. The sample consisted of peripheral blood. The receptors were gathered from a man aged 50 to 60 with acute or convalescent COVID-19.

The V gene is TRBV3-1 (or the pseudogene TRBV3-2), the J gene TRBJ1-6; 10 bases match TRBD1. CDR1 is LGHDT and CDR2 is YNNKEL in the germline V gene (reference sequence). With V trimmed by 1 base and J by 10 bases, 1 base remained unmatched. CDR3 length: 14 amino acids. The CDR3 is CASSQGTGGSPLHF. The CDR3 bases are TGTGCCAGCAGCCAAGGGACAGGGGGGTCACCCCTCCACTTT.

V is TRBV18 and J is TRBJ2-3; a weak D match, TRBD2 (7 bases). Germline V lookup: CDR1 KGHSH, CDR2 LQKENI. V lost 6 bases, J lost 5 bases, and 21 bases lay in between. This CDR3 is built from 16 residues. CDR3 coding DNA: TGTGCCAGCTCCTACCTGGGGGGGGCCCAGGGAGATACGCAGTATTTT. Its protein is CASSYLGGAQGDTQYF.

The genes are TRBV6-5 and TRBJ1-2; 8 bases agree with TRBD1. This CDR3 is 15 amino acids long. The germline gives CDR1 MNHEY, CDR2 SVGAGI. Trimming at V came to 4 bases and at J to 4 bases, leaving 8 bases not matched to a gene. The CDR3 coding sequence is TGTGCCAGCAGTTTCCTGGACAGGGACGCCTATGGCTACACCTTC. It encodes CASSFLDRDAYGYTF.

The chain is built from TRBV5-1 and TRBJ1-5; 10 bases align to TRBD1. The CDR3 is 16 amino acids. Germline V lookup: CDR1 SGHRS, CDR2 YFSETQ. J lost 6 bases, V lost 0 bases, and 6 bases had no gene match. Written as DNA, the CDR3 is TGCGCCAGCAGCTTGGATGGGACAGGGGTTTCTCAGCCCCAGCATTTT. Translation: CASSLDGTGVSQPQHF.

The chain combines TRBV29-1 with TRBJ1-2; 7 nucleotides agree with TRBD1. The CDR3 is made up of 13 amino acids. V shed 4 bases, J shed 2 bases, and the junction held 4 bases outside the gene matches. Germline V gene sequence: CDR1 SQVTM, CDR2 ANQGSEA. The CDR3: CSVAWDSNYGYTF. The CDR3 DNA follows: TGCAGCGTTGCCTGGGACAGCAACTATGGCTACACCTTC.

The chain is built from TRBV28 and TRBJ2-7, with TRBD1 matching over 7 bases. Germline V gene lookup returns CDR1 MDHEN and CDR2 SYDVKM. V lost 5 bases to trimming and J lost 0 bases; unmatched junction nucleotides: 10. The CDR3 has 16 residues. In nucleotides, the CDR3 is TGTGCCAGCAGTCGAGACAGGGAGCTTGCCTCCTACGAGCAGTACTTC. Its translation is CASSRDRELASYEQYF.

Written as DNA, the CDR3 is TGTGCCAGCTCACCGGGGGGGCCCTCAAGCTCCTACAATGAGCAGTTCTTC. Its protein is CASSPGGPSSSYNEQFF. The rearrangement uses TRBV18 and TRBJ2-1; D may be TRBD2 (7 bases). Germline V gene data show CDR1 as KGHSH and CDR2 as LQKENI. The CDR3 length is 17 residues. The V end lost 3 bases, the J end lost 0 bases, and 15 bases lay between the germline ends. Combining the CDR3 with reference TRBV18 and TRBJ2-1 gives the whole variable domain NAGVMQNPRHLVRRRGQEARLRCSPMKGHSHVYWYRQLPEEGLKFMVYLQKENIIDESGMPKERFSAEFPKEGPSILRIQQVVRGDSAAYFCASSPGGPSSSYNEQFFGPGTRLTVL.

Only a few counts were recorded for this clone. The chain carries TRBV9 and TRBJ2-1; 8 nucleotides agree with TRBD2. Germline loops: CDR1 SGDLS, CDR2 YYNGEE. J was trimmed by 0 bases and V by 3 bases; bases with no gene match: 5. The CDR3 is made up of 16 amino acids. CDR3 bases: TGTGCCAGCAGCGATAGCGGGGCGAGCTCCTACAATGAGCAGTTCTTC. Its protein is CASSDSGASSYNEQFF.

V gene TRBV6-5 combines with J gene TRBJ1-2; 7 bases are a match to TRBD1. Germline V gene data show CDR1 as MNHEY and CDR2 as SVGAGI. V was pared by 4 bases and J by 4 bases, with 3 bases of the junction left unmatched. The CDR3 is 13 amino acids. The CDR3: CASSSGTVYGYTF. The CDR3 DNA is TGTGCCAGCAGTTCCGGGACAGTCTATGGCTACACCTTC.

The chain joins TRBV6-5 to TRBJ2-7, with D unresolved. Looked up from germline, CDR1 is MNHEY and CDR2 is SVGAGI. The V and J ends lost 6 bases and 2 bases respectively, with 11 bases between them. This CDR3 is 13 amino acids long. DNA of the CDR3: TGTGCCAGCAGCACCGGTTTTGCCTACGAGCAGTACTTC. Translation gives CASSTGFAYEQYF.

The chain is built from TRBV6-6 and TRBJ2-3, with a possible D match to TRBD1 (6 bases). This CDR3 contains 16 residues. Looked up from germline, CDR1 is MNHNY and CDR2 is SVGAGI (reference sequence). Between the trimmed V and J ends, which lost 2 bases and 4 bases, there was a span of 16 bases. In DNA form, the CDR3 reads TGTGCCAGCAGTTACCTAGGGGGAAGCCTCCCAGATACGCAGTATTTT. Translated: CASSYLGGSLPDTQYF.

This clone was seen a single time. The chain couples TRBV9 to TRBJ2-3; 7 bases are a match to TRBD2. The germline V gene encodes CDR1 SGDLS and CDR2 YYNGEE. The V and J ends lost 0 bases and 4 bases, in that order; junction bases with no gene match: 5. This CDR3 is 15 amino acids long. CDR3 sequence (DNA): TGTGCCAGCAGCGTAGCAGGGAGGGACGCAGATACGCAGTATTTT. It is translated as CASSVAGRDADTQYF.

The rearrangement links TRBV13 to TRBJ2-5, with D perhaps matching TRBD2 (5 bases). This CDR3 is 16 amino acids long. Germline loops: CDR1 PRHDT, CDR2 FYEKMQ (reference sequence). V lost 0 bases, J lost 4 bases, and 15 bases lay in between. The CDR3 nucleotides read TGTGCCAGCAGCTTAGGTCCGGGATCCGGGCGAGAGACCCAGTACTTC. It encodes CASSLGPGSGRETQYF.

The chain employs TRBV4-1 and TRBJ2-7; TRBD2 agrees at 9 bases. CDR3 size: 19 residues. J lost 3 bases, V lost 0 bases, and 15 bases had no gene match. Germline V gives CDR1 MGHRA, CDR2 YSYEKL. The chain's CDR3 is CASSQELAGTRRTNYEQYF. CDR3 nucleotide sequence: TGCGCCAGCAGCCAAGAACTAGCGGGTACGAGACGAACCAACTACGAGCAGTACTTC.

The chain couples TRBV7-2 to TRBJ1-6, with TRBD1 matching 9 bases. The V and J ends lost 5 bases and 12 bases, in that order; junction bases with no gene match: 8. The germline V gene encodes CDR1 SGHTA and CDR2 FQGNSA. This CDR3 comprises 14 residues. This chain's CDR3 is CASSRGQGTRPLHF. CDR3 DNA sequence: TGTGCCAGCAGCCGTGGACAGGGGACCCGACCCCTCCACTTT.

This chain links TRBV7-9 with TRBJ2-6, with unresolved D. The CDR3 loop spans 14 amino acids. Trimming cost V 6 bases and J 0 bases, with 6 bases left between them. Germline lookup yields CDR1 SEHNR and CDR2 FQNEAQ (reference sequence). The CDR3 bases are TGTGCCAGCAGTTTCATCTCTGGGGCCAACGTCCTGACTTTC. It translates to CASSFISGANVLTF.

The chain joins TRBV3-1 (or the pseudogene TRBV3-2) to TRBJ1-1; 11 nucleotides align to TRBD1. The CDR3 spans 19 residues. Germline V lookup: CDR1 LGHDT, CDR2 YNNKEL (reference sequence). Trimming cost V 2 bases and J 0 bases; bases outside gene matches: 11. As DNA, the CDR3 is TGTGCCAGCAGCCAATTAACCGGGACAGGGGGTATCATGAACACTGAAGCTTTCTTT. Protein product: CASSQLTGTGGIMNTEAFF.

The chain recombines TRBV10-2 with TRBJ2-7; tentative D call: TRBD1 (5 bases). The CDR3 is made up of 15 amino acids. Germline assignment: CDR1 WSHSY and CDR2 SAAADI. V was pared by 8 bases and J by 1 base, with 18 bases between. The CDR3 region has the DNA TGCGCCAGCGCCGCCACTACAGGTCGATCCTACGAGCAGTACTTC. It translates to CASAATTGRSYEQYF.

The V and J genes are TRBV10-3 and TRBJ2-2, with TRBD2 identical over 12 bases. In germline, CDR1 is ENHRY, CDR2 SYGVKD. The V and J ends lost 5 bases and 0 bases, in that order; junction bases with no gene match: 7. The CDR3 has 18 amino acids. The CDR3 reads CAISPRLAGGSNTGELFF. CDR3 coding DNA: TGTGCCATCAGTCCTCGGCTAGCGGGAGGGTCGAACACCGGGGAGCTGTTTTTT.

This clone was observed once. J is TRBJ1-5 and V is TRBV28; D is unclear. This CDR3 spans 14 amino acids. V was pared by 3 bases and J by 0 bases, with 6 bases between. Per the germline V gene, CDR1 is MDHEN and CDR2 is SYDVKM. CDR3 nucleotides: TGTGCCAGCAGTTTCCTAATTAGCAATCAGCCCCAGCATTTT. As protein: CASSFLISNQPQHF.

This chain connects TRBV28 to TRBJ2-3; D is undetermined. Germline CDR1 and CDR2: MDHEN and SYDVKM. Deletions cut 3 bases from V and 2 bases from J, with 18 bases between. The CDR3 spans 17 residues. CDR3 region: CASSFHPTQAPTDTQYF. CDR3 in DNA: TGTGCCAGCAGTTTCCATCCGACCCAGGCACCCACAGATACGCAGTATTTT. Combining the CDR3 with reference TRBV28 and TRBJ2-3 gives the whole variable domain DVKVTQSSRYLVKRTGEKVFLECVQDMDHENMFWYRQDPGLGLRLIYFSYDVKMKEKGDIPEGYSVSREKKERFSLILESASTNQTSMYLCASSFHPTQAPTDTQYFGPGTRLTVL.

With respect to this clone: The sample holds other DNA sequences that translate to the same CDR3. The chain uses TRBV6-1 and TRBJ2-7; D might be TRBD2 (5 bases). CDR3 length: 14 amino acids. Looked up from germline, CDR1 is MNHNS and CDR2 is SASEGT. Trimming took off 1 base at V and 3 bases at J, with 10 bases between the two ends. CDR3: CASSEVRGGYEQYF. The DNA of the CDR3 is TGTGCCAGCAGTGAAGTACGGGGTGGCTACGAGCAGTACTTC.